This T cell receptor (beta chain) was found in a study of regulatory T cells in long-lasting Graves disease. Study-level findings and limits: New patients shared 970 or so public clonotypes, and persistent patients shared more, with a few thousand.

Noted time point: newly diagnosed GD, antithyroid drugs for less than 3 months. RNA extracted from PBMCs served as the sequencing template. This clonotype showed up many times. Antigen unknown. Arm-PCR of CDR3 regions with iRepertoire HTBI primers generated TCR beta libraries. TCRdb re-derived calls from the multiplex PCR reads in MiXCR, one entry per CDR3 protein. This table has about 430,000 distinct CDR3 sequences, 14% to 15% appearing once. The CDR3 extends over 15 amino acids. With V trimmed by 5 bases and J by 0 bases, 6 bases remained unmatched. The germline CDR1 and CDR2 sequences are MNHEY and SVGEGT. Separately, the same data were catalogued under a study of T cells in Graves' hyperthyroidism and ophthalmopathy.

The gene calls are TRBV6-2 or TRBV6-3 and TRBJ1-2; 7 nucleotides match TRBD1. This receptor was obtained from a woman in her forties with Graves disease. The sequences come from peripheral blood mononuclear cells (PBMCs), collected at new diagnosis, from a patient treated with antithyroid drugs. The CDR3 DNA reads as TGTGCCAGCAGTGGAGGGCAGGGGGCTAACTATGGCTACACCTTC. This translates into CASSGGQGANYGYTF.